Listed below are T cell receptor beta chains from one sample, sequenced in a study of cytomegalovirus exposure and HLA in healthy donors. TCRdb's table, derived via immunoSEQ multiplex PCR, lists solely in-frame clones and lacks some. This table has some 140,000 clones, 80% appearing once. Source material: PBMCs. These receptors originate from a man younger than 45 in good health and CMV-seronegative. Each CDR3 is given without its conserved first and last residue. The D gene is left open where the match is weak.

ASSPVLAENSYNEQF,TRBV28,TRBD2
ASSSLAGTSLGTGELF,TRBV11-3,TRBD2
ASSVNWAEQF,TRBV9,NA
ASSLGSSHLSYEQY,TRBV7-2,NA
ASSLTDSYEQY,TRBV27,NA
ASSDTSGRSYEQY,TRBV7-2,TRBD2
ASSSLGGEYEQY,TRBV7-9,NA
SVPNIDRVNKWNTEAF,TRBV29-1,TRBD1
ASSLDRVNEQF,TRBV7-6,TRBD1
ASSYSRYNQPQH,TRBV6-5,NA
ASSPSGQGWNVLT,TRBV7-2,TRBD1
ASGPGVGTEAF,TRBV19,NA
ASSIGGFTDTQY,TRBV19,NA
ASSALTGGRVGTEAF,TRBV7-8,NA
ASSLAVVAGVDTQY,TRBV5-6,TRBD2